The rows below give T cell receptor beta chains drawn from one sample of a study of T cell repertoires in urothelial bladder cancer. Sequencing was performed with immunoSEQ multiplex PCR; in TCRdb, only in-frame clones are kept and a portion is missing. The top ten hold about 8.9% of the sample, which has around 12,000 clones, about 70% seen once. Sequencing was done on a sample of tumor-infiltrating cells from bladder cancer. The receptors were sampled from a human donor with urothelial carcinoma. The CDR3 runs from the conserved cysteine through the conserved F or W. The D gene is left open where the match is weak. For some rows the clone size is stated as once, few or many, or as a class when expanded; others skip it.

j_call	clone_size	v_call	d_call	cdr3_nt	cdr3_aa
TRBJ2-5	once	TRBV5-1	TRBD2	TGCGCCAGCAGCTCGGGACTAGCGGGGGTGCTCCAAGAGACCCAGTACTTC	CASSSGLAGVLQETQYF
TRBJ1-6	.	TRBV15	.	TGTGCCACCAGCAGAGAATCGCCGAGGTCGGATTCACCCCTCCACTTT	CATSRESPRSDSPLHF
TRBJ1-2	.	TRBV25-1	.	TGTGCCAGCAGTGCCTCCGGGAGGAGCGGTGGCTACACCTTC	CASSASGRSGGYTF
TRBJ1-2	.	TRBV9	.	TGTGCCAGCAGCGTAGGTCCCAGGGAAAGACGTGGCTACACCTTC	CASSVGPRERRGYTF
TRBJ1-2	.	TRBV5-6	TRBD1	TGTGCCAGCAGCTTCGATTGGACAGGGTGGAACTATGGCTACACCTTC	CASSFDWTGWNYGYTF
TRBJ2-5	once	TRBV5-1	.	TGCGCCAGCAGCCCCGTGGCAGGGGTGGAGACCCAGTACTTC	CASSPVAGVETQYF
TRBJ2-3	.	TRBV9	.	TGTGCCAGCAGCTTCCGGGGGGCGGCGAGAGATACGCAGTATTTT	CASSFRGAARDTQYF
TRBJ2-5	.	TRBV5-1	.	TGCGCCAGCAGCTTGGTAGCCTGGGAGACCCAGTACTTC	CASSLVAWETQYF
TRBJ2-1	.	TRBV5-1	.	TGCGCCAGCAAGGGTCTGGGGCCCAATGAGCAGTTCTTC	CASKGLGPNEQFF
TRBJ1-2	few	TRBV13	TRBD1	TGTGCCAGCAGCGAAAACAGGGGAGGCTACACCTTC	CASSENRGGYTF
TRBJ2-7	.	TRBV11-3	TRBD2	TGTGCCAGCAGCAGTAATAGCGGGGGCCTCTCCTACGAGCAGTACTTC	CASSSNSGGLSYEQYF
TRBJ1-1	.	TRBV5-1	.	TGCGCCAGCAGCTTTTCCCTGAACACTGAAGCTTTCTTT	CASSFSLNTEAFF
TRBJ1-1	.	TRBV5-1	.	TGCGCCAGCAGACAAGGACAGAACACTGAAGCTTTCTTT	CASRQGQNTEAFF
TRBJ2-3	.	TRBV2	.	TGTGCCAGCACCCGGACCTCCGGTGGCTTAGATACGCAGTATTTT	CASTRTSGGLDTQYF
TRBJ2-7	.	TRBV7-9	.	TGTGCCAGCCGAGGACCCGTCGCCGAGCAGTACTTC	CASRGPVAEQYF
TRBJ2-1	.	TRBV14	TRBD2	TGTGCCAGCAGCCAAGATTGGCTAGCGGGGGGGCCCCTCTACAATGAGCAGTTCTTC	CASSQDWLAGGPLYNEQFF